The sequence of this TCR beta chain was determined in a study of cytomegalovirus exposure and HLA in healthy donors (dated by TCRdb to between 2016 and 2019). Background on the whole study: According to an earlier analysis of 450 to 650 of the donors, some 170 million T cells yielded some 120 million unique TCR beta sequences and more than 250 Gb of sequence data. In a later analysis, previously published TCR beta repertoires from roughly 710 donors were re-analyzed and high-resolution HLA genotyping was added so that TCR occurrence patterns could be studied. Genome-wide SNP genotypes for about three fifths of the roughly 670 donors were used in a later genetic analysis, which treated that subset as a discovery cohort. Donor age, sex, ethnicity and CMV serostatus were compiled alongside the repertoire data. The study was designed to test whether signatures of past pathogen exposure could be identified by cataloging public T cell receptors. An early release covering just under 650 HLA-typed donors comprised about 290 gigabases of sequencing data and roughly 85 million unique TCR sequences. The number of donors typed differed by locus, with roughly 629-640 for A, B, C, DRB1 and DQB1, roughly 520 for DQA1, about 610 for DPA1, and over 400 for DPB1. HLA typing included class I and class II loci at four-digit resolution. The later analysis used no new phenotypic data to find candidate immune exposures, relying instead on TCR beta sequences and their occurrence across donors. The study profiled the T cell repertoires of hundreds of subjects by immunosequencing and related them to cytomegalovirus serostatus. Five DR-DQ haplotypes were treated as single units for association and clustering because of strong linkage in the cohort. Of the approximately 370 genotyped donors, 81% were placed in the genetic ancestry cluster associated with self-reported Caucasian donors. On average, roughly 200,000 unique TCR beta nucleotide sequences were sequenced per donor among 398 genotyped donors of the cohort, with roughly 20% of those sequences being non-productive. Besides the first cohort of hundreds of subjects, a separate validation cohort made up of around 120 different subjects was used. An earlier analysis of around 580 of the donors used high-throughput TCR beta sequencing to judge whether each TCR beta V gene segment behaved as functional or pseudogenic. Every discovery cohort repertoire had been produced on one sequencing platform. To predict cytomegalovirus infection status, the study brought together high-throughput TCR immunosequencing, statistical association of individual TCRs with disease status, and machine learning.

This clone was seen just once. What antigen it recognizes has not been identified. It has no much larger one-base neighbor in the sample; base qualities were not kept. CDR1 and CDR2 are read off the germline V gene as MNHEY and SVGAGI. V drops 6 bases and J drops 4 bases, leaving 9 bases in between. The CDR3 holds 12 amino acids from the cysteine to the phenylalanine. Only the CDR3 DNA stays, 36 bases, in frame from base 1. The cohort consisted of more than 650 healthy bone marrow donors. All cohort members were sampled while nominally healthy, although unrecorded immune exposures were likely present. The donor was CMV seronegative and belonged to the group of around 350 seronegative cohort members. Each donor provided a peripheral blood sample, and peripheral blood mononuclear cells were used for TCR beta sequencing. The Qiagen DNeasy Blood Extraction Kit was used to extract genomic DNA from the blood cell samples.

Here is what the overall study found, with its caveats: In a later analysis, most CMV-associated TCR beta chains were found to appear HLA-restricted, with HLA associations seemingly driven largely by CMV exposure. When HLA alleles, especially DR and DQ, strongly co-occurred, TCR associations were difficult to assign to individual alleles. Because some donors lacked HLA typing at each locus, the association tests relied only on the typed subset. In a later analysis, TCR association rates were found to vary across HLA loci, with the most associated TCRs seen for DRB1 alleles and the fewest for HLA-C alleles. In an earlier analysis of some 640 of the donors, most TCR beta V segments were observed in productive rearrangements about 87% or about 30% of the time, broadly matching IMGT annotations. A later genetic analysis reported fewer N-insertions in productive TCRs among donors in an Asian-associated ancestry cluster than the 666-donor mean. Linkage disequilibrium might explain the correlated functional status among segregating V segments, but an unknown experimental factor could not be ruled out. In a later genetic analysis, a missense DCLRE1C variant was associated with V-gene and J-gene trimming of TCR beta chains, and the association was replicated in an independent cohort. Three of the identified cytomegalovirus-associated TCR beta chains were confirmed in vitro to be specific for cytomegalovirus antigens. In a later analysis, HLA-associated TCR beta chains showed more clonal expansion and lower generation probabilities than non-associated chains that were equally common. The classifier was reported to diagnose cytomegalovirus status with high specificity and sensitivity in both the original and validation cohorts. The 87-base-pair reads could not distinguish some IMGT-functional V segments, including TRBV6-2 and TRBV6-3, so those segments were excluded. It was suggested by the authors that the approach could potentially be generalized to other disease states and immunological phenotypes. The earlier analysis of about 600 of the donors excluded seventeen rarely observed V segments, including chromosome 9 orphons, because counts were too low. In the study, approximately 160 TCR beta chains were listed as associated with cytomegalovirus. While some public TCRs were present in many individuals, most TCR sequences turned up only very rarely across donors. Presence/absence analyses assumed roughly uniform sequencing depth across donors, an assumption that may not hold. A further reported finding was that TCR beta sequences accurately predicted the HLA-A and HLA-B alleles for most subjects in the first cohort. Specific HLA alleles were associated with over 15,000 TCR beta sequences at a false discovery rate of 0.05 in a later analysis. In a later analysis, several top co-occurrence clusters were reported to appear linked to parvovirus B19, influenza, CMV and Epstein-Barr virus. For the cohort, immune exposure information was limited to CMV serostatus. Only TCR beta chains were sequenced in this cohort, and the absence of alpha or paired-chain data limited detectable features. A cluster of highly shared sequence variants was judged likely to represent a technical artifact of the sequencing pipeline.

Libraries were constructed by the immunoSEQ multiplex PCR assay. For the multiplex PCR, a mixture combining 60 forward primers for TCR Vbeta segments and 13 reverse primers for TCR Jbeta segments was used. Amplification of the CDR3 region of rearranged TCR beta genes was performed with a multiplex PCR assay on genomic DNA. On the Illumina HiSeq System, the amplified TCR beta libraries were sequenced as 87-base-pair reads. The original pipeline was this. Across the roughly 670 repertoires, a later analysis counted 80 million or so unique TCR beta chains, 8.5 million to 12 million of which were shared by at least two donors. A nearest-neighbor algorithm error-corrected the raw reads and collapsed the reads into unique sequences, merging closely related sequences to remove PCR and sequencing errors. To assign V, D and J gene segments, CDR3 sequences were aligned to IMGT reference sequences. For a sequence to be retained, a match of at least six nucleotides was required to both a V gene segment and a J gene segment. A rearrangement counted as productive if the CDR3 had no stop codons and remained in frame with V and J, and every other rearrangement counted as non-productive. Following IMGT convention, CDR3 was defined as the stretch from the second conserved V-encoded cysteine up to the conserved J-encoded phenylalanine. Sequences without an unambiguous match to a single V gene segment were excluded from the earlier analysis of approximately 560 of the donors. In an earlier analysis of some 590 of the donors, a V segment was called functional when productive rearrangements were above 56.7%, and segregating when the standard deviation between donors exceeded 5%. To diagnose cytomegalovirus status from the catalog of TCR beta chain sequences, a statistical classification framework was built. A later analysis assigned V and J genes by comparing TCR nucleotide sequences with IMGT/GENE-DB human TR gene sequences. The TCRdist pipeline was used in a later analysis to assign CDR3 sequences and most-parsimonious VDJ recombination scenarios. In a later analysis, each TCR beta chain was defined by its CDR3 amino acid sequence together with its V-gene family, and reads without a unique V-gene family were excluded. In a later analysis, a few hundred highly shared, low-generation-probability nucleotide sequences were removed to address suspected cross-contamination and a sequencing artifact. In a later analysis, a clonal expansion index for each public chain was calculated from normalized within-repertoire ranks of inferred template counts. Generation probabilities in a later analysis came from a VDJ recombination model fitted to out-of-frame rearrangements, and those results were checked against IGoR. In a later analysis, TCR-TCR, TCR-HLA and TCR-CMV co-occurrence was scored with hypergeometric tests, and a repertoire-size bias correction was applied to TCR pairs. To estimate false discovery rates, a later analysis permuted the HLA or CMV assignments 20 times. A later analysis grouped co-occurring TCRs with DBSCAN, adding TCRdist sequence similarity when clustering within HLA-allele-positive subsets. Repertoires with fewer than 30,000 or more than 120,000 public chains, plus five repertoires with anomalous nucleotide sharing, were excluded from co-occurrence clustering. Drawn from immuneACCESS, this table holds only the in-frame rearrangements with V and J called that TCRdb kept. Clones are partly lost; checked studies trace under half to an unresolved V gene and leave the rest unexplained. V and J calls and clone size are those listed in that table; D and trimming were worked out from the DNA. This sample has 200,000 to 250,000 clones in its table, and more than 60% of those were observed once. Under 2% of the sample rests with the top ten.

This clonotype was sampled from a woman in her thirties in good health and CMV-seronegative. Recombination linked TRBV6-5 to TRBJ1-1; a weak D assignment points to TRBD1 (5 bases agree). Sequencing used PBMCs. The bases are TGTGCCAGCAGAGTCGGGGGCACTGAAGCTTTCTTT. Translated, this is CASRVGGTEAFF.